The subject of this entry is one TCR beta chain. Its antigen is still unknown. This sequence may be a read error, since a much larger clone differs from it by one base. A modified ARM-PCR protocol with three rounds of nested PCR amplified TCRbeta. MiXCR was run by TCRdb on the multiplex PCR reads, yielding one entry per CDR3 protein. This sample has 84,000 or so distinct CDR3 sequences, with around 57% found just once. Trimming took off 7 bases at V and 6 bases at J, with 14 bases between the two ends. This CDR3 region has 12 residues. Germline V gives CDR1 DFQATT, CDR2 SNEGSKA (reference sequence). This entry comes from a study of tumor and adjacent non-tumor tissue in lung cancer. Study in general: The patients, 9 to 11 men and roughly 5 women, were about 30 to 85 with stage I to III disease. Around 4.4 million productive TCRbeta reads were obtained per sample on average.

The study's findings and limits: Tumor repertoires had a smaller top 100 clone share than normal lung. Tumor TCR diversity, when higher, was linked to shorter survival.

No cell sorting was done before RNA was extracted from the tissue. This clonotype originated in a man aged 70-80 years with non-small cell lung cancer. The V and J genes are TRBV20-1 and TRBJ2-3, with a weak D call TRBD2 (5 bases). Sequencing was carried out using lung tumor tissue. CDR3 residues: CSVLRVGDTQYF. DNA of the CDR3: TGCAGTGTCCTGAGGGTTGGGGATACGCAGTATTTT.